What follows are 6 T cell receptor beta chains derived from one specimen sequenced in a study of blood T cell repertoires in COVID-19. Libraries were prepared by immunoSEQ multiplex PCR; TCRdb keeps only in-frame clonotypes and omits some of them. The sample yields about 200,000 clones, around nine tenths seen once. The specimen sequenced was peripheral blood. The receptors shown here come from a man aged 45-65 years with COVID-19, enrolled during active disease.

The V gene is TRBV11-1, the J gene TRBJ1-1; perhaps TRBD1 as D (6 bases). This CDR3 spans 14 amino acids. Trimming shortened V by 5 bases and J by 0 bases, and 10 bases separated the two germline ends. Germline values: CDR1 SGHAT, CDR2 FQDESV (reference sequence). CDR3 sequence (DNA): TGTGCCAGCAGCCCGGGACAATTGAACACTGAAGCTTTCTTT. It is translated as CASSPGQLNTEAFF.

This clone was counted a single time. This sequence joins TRBV27 and TRBJ2-1; no firm D call. The V end lost 3 bases, the J end lost 4 bases, and 4 bases lay between the germline ends. The CDR3 length is 12 residues. Germline CDR1 is MNHEY and CDR2 is SMNVEV (reference sequence). The CDR3 DNA reads as TGTGCCAGCAGTTTTGCGTACAATGAGCAGTTCTTC. The encoded protein is CASSFAYNEQFF.

The chain recombines TRBV3-1 (or the pseudogene TRBV3-2) with TRBJ2-7; 9 bases match TRBD2. The germline CDR1 and CDR2 sequences are LGHDT and YNNKEL (reference sequence). This CDR3 is built from 15 residues. The V and J ends lost 3 bases and 3 bases, in that order; junction bases with no gene match: 6. The CDR3 DNA reads TGTGCCAGCAGCCACCGAGGACTAGCGAGCTACGAGCAGTACTTC. This sequence encodes CASSHRGLASYEQYF.

V usage is TRBV5-1 and J usage is TRBJ2-5, with no clear D. The CDR3 spans 15 residues. CDR1 is SGHRS and CDR2 is YFSETQ in the germline V gene. Trimming took 4 bases from V and 1 from J, leaving 14 bases between them. The DNA for the CDR3 is TGCGCCAGCAGCCCCACTACTAATCTCCAAGAGACCCAGTACTTC. Amino acids: CASSPTTNLQETQYF.

The rearrangement links TRBV18 to TRBJ1-1; 9 bases line up with TRBD1. The CDR3 consists of 15 residues. The J segment lost 8 bases and the V segment lost 4 bases, leaving 11 bases of the junction unmatched. CDR1 and CDR2 from the germline V gene are KGHSH and LQKENI. The CDR3 reads CASSLQPGQGGEAFF. CDR3 bases: TGTGCCAGCTCACTACAACCGGGACAGGGCGGGGAAGCTTTCTTT.

The chain is built from TRBV6-5 and TRBJ1-1, with D possibly matching TRBD1 (5 bases). V shed 0 bases and J shed 5 bases, with 13 bases lying between them. The germline V gene encodes CDR1 MNHEY and CDR2 SVGAGI. This CDR3 is built from 15 residues. The CDR3 DNA sequence: TGTGCCAGCAGTTACTCCTTCGGGGGTAGAACTGAAGCTTTCTTT. Its translation is CASSYSFGGRTEAFF.